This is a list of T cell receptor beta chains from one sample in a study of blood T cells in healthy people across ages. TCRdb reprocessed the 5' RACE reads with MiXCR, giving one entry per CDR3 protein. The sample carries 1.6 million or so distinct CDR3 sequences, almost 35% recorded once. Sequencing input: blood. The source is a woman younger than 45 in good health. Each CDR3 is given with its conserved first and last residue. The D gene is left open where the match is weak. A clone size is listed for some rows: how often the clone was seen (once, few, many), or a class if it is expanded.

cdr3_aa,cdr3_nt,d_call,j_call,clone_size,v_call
CASSPEGTGSNEKLFF,TGTGCCAGCAGCCCCGAAGGGACAGGGTCGAATGAAAAACTGTTTTTT,TRBD1,TRBJ1-4,-,TRBV7-9
CASRMGQGAYGQYF,TGTGCCAGCAGAATGGGACAGGGGGCCTACGGGCAGTACTTC,TRBD1,TRBJ2-7,few,TRBV6-5
CAISGSGQGYGYTF,TGTGCCATCAGTGGATCGGGACAGGGATATGGCTACACCTTC,TRBD1,TRBJ1-2,-,TRBV10-3
CASSSLDYRDHSADTQYF,TGTGCCAGCAGCTCCTTAGATTACCGGGATCATAGCGCAGATACGCAGTATTTT,-,TRBJ2-3,-,TRBV7-3
CASSSGEELTQYF,TGTGCCAGCAGCTCAGGGGAGGAGCTAACTCAGTACTTC,-,TRBJ2-5,-,TRBV9
CSASDPGTPSTDTQYF,TGCAGTGCTTCTGACCCCGGGACTCCTAGCACAGATACGCAGTATTTT,-,TRBJ2-3,once,TRBV20-1
CASSYSLGGSRSPLHF,TGTGCCAGCAGTTACTCGTTAGGGGGGTCTCGTTCACCCCTCCACTTT,-,TRBJ1-6,-,TRBV6-5
CASSLAVGPYEQYF,TGCGCCAGCAGCTTGGCCGTAGGGCCCTACGAGCAGTACTTC,-,TRBJ2-7,-,TRBV5-1
CASSERLATYNEQFF,TGTGCCAGCAGCGAGAGACTAGCTACCTACAATGAGCAGTTCTTC,TRBD2,TRBJ2-1,-,TRBV3-1
CASSQGLAGPDAQYF,TGCGCCAGCAGCCAGGGACTAGCGGGCCCAGATGCGCAGTATTTT,TRBD2,TRBJ2-3,-,TRBV4-1
CASSPWFGLDYEQYF,TGTGCCAGCAGCCCATGGTTCGGACTCGACTATGAGCAGTACTTC,-,TRBJ2-7,-,TRBV7-8
CASSVTSGLVANEQFF,TGTGCCAGCAGCGTAACCTCGGGACTAGTGGCCAATGAGCAGTTCTTC,TRBD2,TRBJ2-1,-,TRBV9
CSARNSGTANEKLFF,TGCAGTGCTAGAAATTCCGGGACAGCTAATGAAAAACTGTTTTTT,TRBD1,TRBJ1-4,once,TRBV20-1
CASSPRGQEAYEQYF,TGCGCCAGCAGCCCCCGCGGGCAGGAGGCCTACGAGCAGTACTTC,-,TRBJ2-7,few,TRBV4-1
CSVSTTSYEQYF,TGCAGTGTTTCGACTACCTCCTACGAGCAGTACTTC,-,TRBJ2-7,-,TRBV20-1
CASSAGRGYYEQYF,TGTGCCAGCAGTGCCGGCCGGGGCTACTACGAGCAGTACTTC,-,TRBJ2-7,-,TRBV27
CASSLIRYYNEQYF,TGTGCCAGCAGCTTGATCAGATACTACAATGAGCAGTACTTC,-,TRBJ2-5,-,TRBV5-6